This is a list of T cell receptor beta chains from one sample in a study of blood T cell repertoires in COVID-19. TCRdb keeps only in-frame clones here, not all; method: immunoSEQ multiplex PCR. This table has some 41,000 clones, roughly 90% appearing once. The specimen sequenced was peripheral blood. The receptors come from a human donor in a cohort sampled during active COVID-19. CDR3s leave out the opening cysteine and the closing phenylalanine or tryptophan. A clone size is listed for some rows: how often the clone was seen (once, few, many), or a class if it is expanded.

>TRBJ2-1|.|TRBV10-3
AISEFAGEITNNEQF
>TRBJ1-5|.|TRBV18
ASSPQEGRDQPQH
>TRBJ1-1|.|TRBV19
ASRGTASNTEAF
>TRBJ1-1|.|TRBV12-3/TRBV12-4
ASSKTTDHKAF
>TRBJ2-6|.|TRBV9
ASSGRQDSGANVLT
>TRBJ1-1|.|TRBV6-5
ASSPGQITVPGAF
>TRBJ1-1|.|TRBV6-6
ASNTGDTEAF
>TRBJ1-5|.|TRBV6-2/TRBV6-3
ASSRTSAGGWQPQH
>TRBJ2-1|.|TRBV9
ASSPDSHNEQF
>TRBJ1-1|.|TRBV19
ASMLNSEAF
>TRBJ2-2|.|TRBV4-2
ASSQDWRLENTGELF
>TRBJ1-5|.|TRBV18
ASSPSRETQH
>TRBJ2-5|.|TRBV15
ATSARTSGEETQY
>TRBJ1-1|.|TRBV11-2
ASSSDDRVMNTEAF
>TRBJ2-5|.|TRBV6-4
ASSPNPDRQETQY
>TRBJ1-6|.|TRBV5-1
ASSLGHRDVDSPLH
>TRBJ2-1|.|TRBV2
ASSEARRGSYNEQF
>TRBJ1-1|once|TRBV4-2
ASSLHSGGTEAF
>TRBJ2-7|.|TRBV5-4
ASSMSGQGPPLYEQY
>TRBJ2-1|.|TRBV3-1/TRBV3-2
ASSPAAGWQF
>TRBJ1-6|.|TRBV7-8
ASSLQGGNSPLH
>TRBJ1-5|.|TRBV11-2
ASSLSPHQPQH
>TRBJ1-5|once|TRBV6-6
ASSPWTVDYSNQPQH
>TRBJ2-5|.|TRBV3-1/TRBV3-2
ASTNGGQGQETQY
>TRBJ1-2|.|TRBV7-9
ASSPFQGQGYGYT
>TRBJ2-5|.|TRBV19
ASSSGGAGETQY
>TRBJ2-2|.|TRBV11-3
ASSLEDTGRGELF
>TRBJ2-7|.|TRBV13
ASSLEPDSYNYEQY
>TRBJ2-1|.|TRBV30
AWDPSGGATEQF
>TRBJ1-1|once|TRBV2
ASSFSGANTEAF
>TRBJ2-5|.|TRBV7-2
ASSRQVVGTQY
>TRBJ2-1|.|TRBV5-4
ASRNSGGGLKNEQF
>TRBJ1-6|.|TRBV6-5
ASSPDRSNSPLH
>TRBJ1-1|.|TRBV14
ASSLVLTEAF
>TRBJ2-2|.|TRBV20-1
SASLAGGGTGELF
>TRBJ2-3|.|TRBV10-3
AISERLAGGTDTQY
>TRBJ2-3|.|TRBV6-5
ASEVDRGLADTQY
>TRBJ2-1|.|TRBV4-1
ASSHPQGNEQF
>TRBJ2-3|.|TRBV5-1
ASSLQGVSTDTQY
>TRBJ2-7|.|TRBV13
ASSLSRYEQY
>TRBJ2-6|.|TRBV27
ASTSGLAGAGANVLT
>TRBJ1-6|once|TRBV9
ASSAETGINSPLH
>TRBJ1-1|.|TRBV21-1
ASSRGGTEPEAF
>TRBJ1-3|.|TRBV2
ASRNGGYSGNTIY
>TRBJ2-7|.|TRBV7-9
ASSISGSYEQY
>TRBJ2-1|.|TRBV11-2
ASSLVRDNEQF
>TRBJ1-2|once|TRBV6-6
ASRYGQGAPGYT
>TRBJ1-4|.|TRBV7-9
AGQGYQNEKLF
>TRBJ1-1|.|TRBV27
ASSGQGARNTEAF
>TRBJ1-5|.|TRBV3-1/TRBV3-2
ASSQLSGDQPQH
>TRBJ1-1|few|TRBV7-8
ASSYGGNTEAF
>TRBJ2-7|.|TRBV5-5
ASSEPGKPEQY
>TRBJ2-5|once|TRBV5-1
ASSFTDRAIETQY